This T cell receptor (beta chain) was identified during a study of shared clonotypes between healthy human individuals. The CDR3 sequence is 13 residues long. Looked up from germline, CDR1 is KGHSH and CDR2 is LQKENI. V dropped 2 bases and J dropped 8 bases, with 12 bases sitting between them. TCRdb keeps only in-frame clones here, not all; method: immunoSEQ multiplex PCR. The repertoire includes about 2.4 million clones, 93% of them detected once, and around 0.37% sits in the top ten. This clone was detected a few times. This sequence joins TRBV18 and TRBJ1-2; possibly TRBD1 for D (5 bases). Sample: naive CD4+ T cells from PBMCs. Sample subset: CD45RA+ positively selected. The receptor was isolated from a man aged 18 to 29 in good health. Some clones in this sample may be carry-over from other donors' samples. CDR3 sequence: CASSPLHGDGYTF. The CDR3, as DNA: TGTGCCAGCTCACCATTGCATGGGGACGGCTACACCTTC.